This T cell receptor (beta chain) was observed in a study of breast tumors, draining lymph nodes, adjacent tissues. Study-level findings and limits: Most tumor T cells seemingly derive from lymph node, then expand in tumor.

From the multiplex PCR reads, TCRdb called clonotypes with MiXCR, one entry per CDR3 protein. The sample gives fewer than 80,000 distinct CDR3 sequences, approximately 45% of which show up once; about 8% is in the top ten. A note on this clonotype: What it binds is unknown.

This CDR3 is built from 15 residues. V lost 2 bases, J lost 5 bases, and 4 bases stayed unmatched. This sequence joins TRBV12-3 or TRBV12-4 and TRBJ2-5, with TRBD2 matching 11 bases. The sequenced sample consisted of breast tumor tissue. The sequence derives from a female donor with breast cancer. Some clones in this sample may be carry-over from other donors' samples. CDR3 residues: CASSLTSGGLETQYF. The CDR3 DNA sequence: TGTGCCAGCAGTTTAACTAGCGGGGGACTGGAGACCCAGTACTTC.